This TCR beta chain was obtained from a study of blood T cell repertoires in COVID-19. Across the whole study: The United States, Italy and Spain were the sources of the acute and convalescent COVID-19 samples.

Original analysis: For nucleated cells, counts were estimated from reference gene primer amplification. Clones were read by immunoSEQ multiplex PCR, and TCRdb kept only the in-frame ones, dropping some. V, J and clone size are taken as reported in that table, and D and trimming were inferred from the DNA itself. The sample shows 150,000 to 250,000 clones, about 80% of them seen only once. The CDR3 has 15 residues. The V gene end was trimmed by 4 bases and the J gene end by 7 bases; junction bases not matched to a gene: 11. The germline gives CDR1 SEHNR, CDR2 FQNEAQ (reference sequence). The sequence was obtained from a human donor with acute or convalescent COVID-19. The donor label of this sample is uncertain. The gene calls are TRBV7-9 and TRBJ2-7; 9 nucleotides match TRBD1. The sequenced sample consisted of peripheral blood. CDR3 bases: TGTGCCAGCAGCTCGGGGACAGGGCTCCCTCGAGAGCAGTACTTC. Translated, it gives CASSSGTGLPREQYF.